One and the same sample provided the 5 T cell receptor beta chains below, sequenced in a study of T cells after yellow fever vaccination. MiXCR, applied by TCRdb to the 5' RACE reads, yields one record per CDR3 protein. The table shows about 510,000 distinct CDR3 sequences, with just over 20% occurring only once. The sequencing here drew on PBMCs, taken 20 to 25 days after the first yellow fever vaccination. These receptors were collected from a young man who received the YFV17D yellow fever vaccine.

The rearrangement links TRBV5-1 to TRBJ2-5; D remains ambiguous. The V and J ends lost 4 bases and 0 bases respectively, with 10 bases between them. The CDR3 runs to 14 residues. Germline V gene sequence: CDR1 SGHRS, CDR2 YFSETQ. The CDR3 sequence: CASSRRANQETQYF. The CDR3 DNA reads TGCGCCAGCAGCCGCCGGGCCAACCAAGAGACCCAGTACTTC.

The V gene is TRBV4-2, the J gene TRBJ1-6, with D possibly being TRBD1 (6 bases). The CDR3 has 17 residues. V was clipped by 0 bases and J by 8 bases, with 17 bases between them. CDR1 is LGHNA and CDR2 is YNFKEQ in the germline V gene. The DNA of the CDR3 is TGTGCCAGCAGCCAAGATTGGAGCAGGGGTTGGGATTCACCCCTCCACTTT. This encodes CASSQDWSRGWDSPLHF.

In its sample, this clonotype was seen a few times. The rearrangement links TRBV25-1 to TRBJ2-1; D possibly uses TRBD1 or TRBD2 (7 bases each). V lost 1 base and J lost 9, with 16 bases in between. This CDR3 has 15 residues. Germline assignment: CDR1 MGHDK and CDR2 SYGVNS. The CDR3, as DNA: TGTGCCAGCAGTGAATCAGGGGGAGGGGCGGCTGAGCAGTTCTTC. As protein: CASSESGGGAAEQFF.

The rearrangement uses TRBV4-1 and TRBJ2-2; D perhaps matches TRBD1 (5 bases). Looked up from germline, CDR1 is MGHRA and CDR2 is YSYEKL. Trimming removed 0 bases at V and 2 bases at J, with 13 bases between. The CDR3 consists of 17 residues. Written as DNA, the CDR3 is TGCGCCAGCAGCCAAGAACTAAGGGGTTCAAACACCGGGGAGCTGTTTTTT. This gives the protein CASSQELRGSNTGELFF.

The CDR3 coding sequence is TGCAGCGCCGTCCGATCCGGGGAGCTGTTTTTT. It yields the protein CSAVRSGELFF. V and J are TRBV20-1 and TRBJ2-2; D is unclear. The CDR3 runs 11 residues. CDR1 DFQATT and CDR2 SNEGSKA come from the germline V gene (reference sequence).